These T cell receptor beta chains were read from a single sample in a study of blood T cell repertoires in COVID-19. The data were produced by immunoSEQ multiplex PCR, yet TCRdb's version contains in-frame clones alone and is incomplete. The table lists roughly 55,000 clones, 70% to 85% of them singletons. The sequenced sample was peripheral blood. Source of these receptors: an elderly man with acute or convalescent COVID-19. Both conserved end residues are part of each CDR3. A D gene is named only where the DNA matches it firmly. The size of a clone is reported for some rows only, either as once, few or many, or as a class for expanded clones.

clone_size | j_call | d_call | v_call | cdr3_nt | cdr3_aa
. | TRBJ2-1 | . | TRBV28 | TGTGCCAGCCTCCAGTCGGGAGCCCGCAATGAGCAGTTCTTC | CASLQSGARNEQFF
. | TRBJ1-2 | . | TRBV7-2 | TGTGCCAGCAGGTTCAGGGGAACATGGAGCGACTATGGCTACACCTTC | CASRFRGTWSDYGYTF
. | TRBJ2-5 | . | TRBV18 | TGTGCCAGCTCGGGTGGACTCCCTCAAGAGACCCAGTACTTC | CASSGGLPQETQYF
. | TRBJ1-3 | . | TRBV4-1 | TGCGCCAGCAGCCAAGATACAGGGCAATCAAACACCATATATTTT | CASSQDTGQSNTIYF
once | TRBJ2-7 | . | TRBV11-3 | TGTGCCAGCAGCTTAGCGGGGTACGAGCAGTACTTC | CASSLAGYEQYF
. | TRBJ2-7 | TRBD1 | TRBV27 | TGTGCCAGCAGCCCTAGGGGGCAAGGCTCCTACGAGCAGTACTTC | CASSPRGQGSYEQYF
. | TRBJ1-6 | . | TRBV19 | TGTGCCAGTAGTATTGGGGCTTCACCCCTCCACTTT | CASSIGASPLHF
. | TRBJ2-1 | . | TRBV6-5 | TGTGCCAGTTGGACTTTCCTTCACAATGAGCAGTTCTTC | CASWTFLHNEQFF
once | TRBJ2-1 | TRBD2 | TRBV29-1 | TGCAGCGTTGGTGGCCCGGGCGGGAGATCCTCCTACAATGAGCAGTTCTTC | CSVGGPGGRSSYNEQFF
once | TRBJ2-2 | TRBD1 | TRBV7-9 | TGTGCCAGCGGCCCTTTGGACAGGATCACCGGGGAGCTGTTTTTT | CASGPLDRITGELFF
once | TRBJ2-7 | TRBD1 | TRBV5-1 | TGCGCCAGCAGCTTGGACCGGACAGGGTCGCCCTACGAGCAGTACTTC | CASSLDRTGSPYEQYF
. | TRBJ1-4 | . | TRBV18 | TGTGCCAGCTCACCACCAGGTTCGGGGAGGAATGAAAAACTGTTTTTT | CASSPPGSGRNEKLFF
. | TRBJ1-5 | . | TRBV21-1 | TGTGCCAGCAGCAAAGCTGTAAATCAGCCCCAGCATTTT | CASSKAVNQPQHF
. | TRBJ1-1 | TRBD1 | TRBV2 | TGTGCCGGCAGGGACCAGACAGGGGACACTGAAGCTTTCTTT | CAGRDQTGDTEAFF
. | TRBJ2-1 | TRBD2 | TRBV3-1/TRBV3-2 | TGTGCCAGCAGCCTCAGCGTCGGGGGGGAGCAGTTCTTC | CASSLSVGGEQFF
. | TRBJ2-1 | . | TRBV5-6 | TGTGCCAGCAGCTTGCCTGTGGGAGTGAGAAATGAGCAGTTCTTC | CASSLPVGVRNEQFF
once | TRBJ1-1 | . | TRBV5-6 | TGTGCCAGCAGCGTGACGGTTGGGGGACTAAGTGAAGCTTTCTTT | CASSVTVGGLSEAFF
. | TRBJ1-5 | . | TRBV5-1 | TGCGCCAGCAGCTTAGGGCAGGGGAGCAATCAGCCCCAGCATTTT | CASSLGQGSNQPQHF
. | TRBJ1-1 | TRBD1 | TRBV11-1 | TGTGCCAGCAGCTTAGGAAGGGGGCCGGTCACTGAAGCTTTCTTT | CASSLGRGPVTEAFF
. | TRBJ2-5 | . | TRBV11-3 | TGTGCCAGCAGCTTAGGCCCAGGGCAGTACGAGACCCAGTACTTC | CASSLGPGQYETQYF
. | TRBJ2-1 | TRBD2 | TRBV10-1 | TGCGCCAGCAGCTCACTAGCGGGAGGCCGAGGTGAGCAGTTCTTC | CASSSLAGGRGEQFF
. | TRBJ1-1 | . | TRBV6-1 | TGTGCCAGCAGTGAAGTACAGGGTGGCGTAGCTTTCTTT | CASSEVQGGVAFF
. | TRBJ1-2 | TRBD1 | TRBV6-5 | TGTGCCAGCAGTTACTCGACAGGGGGTAGCTATGGCTACACCTTC | CASSYSTGGSYGYTF
. | TRBJ2-3 | TRBD1 | TRBV7-9 | TGTGCCAGCAGCTTCGGACAGGGGTCAGATACGCAGTATTTT | CASSFGQGSDTQYF
. | TRBJ2-1 | TRBD2 | TRBV3-1/TRBV3-2 | TGTGCCAGCAGCCGTTCCGGCGGGAGAGGGGATGAGCAGTTCTTC | CASSRSGGRGDEQFF
. | TRBJ2-7 | . | TRBV18 | TGTGCCAGCTCACCAGGCCGAACCTCCTACGAGCAGTACTTC | CASSPGRTSYEQYF
few | TRBJ1-1 | . | TRBV11-3 | TGTGCCAGCAGCTTCACAGGCACTGAAGCTTTCTTT | CASSFTGTEAFF
. | TRBJ2-7 | TRBD1 | TRBV7-9 | TGTGCCAGCAGCTTAGGTGGGACAGGGGGCGCCGAGCAGTACTTC | CASSLGGTGGAEQYF
. | TRBJ2-4 | . | TRBV5-4 | TGTGCCAGCAGCTTGGGGGGGGTGAATGAAAGAAACATTCAGTACTTC | CASSLGGVNERNIQYF
. | TRBJ1-5 | . | TRBV9 | TGTGCCAGCAGCCAGGATCCGGGAACGCAGCCCCAGCATTTT | CASSQDPGTQPQHF
. | TRBJ2-7 | TRBD2 | TRBV29-1 | TGCAGCGCGTTAGGGACTAGCGACTACGAGCAGTACTTC | CSALGTSDYEQYF
. | TRBJ1-3 | . | TRBV30 | TGTGCCTGGAGTGCCGTACCGAGGTTCTCTGGAAACACCATATATTTT | CAWSAVPRFSGNTIYF
. | TRBJ1-2 | . | TRBV9 | TGTGCCAGCAGCCTACAGGGTAACTATGGCTACACCTTC | CASSLQGNYGYTF
. | TRBJ2-7 | TRBD1 | TRBV7-8 | TGTGCCAGCAGCTTGGGACAGCGATCCTACGAGCAGTACTTC | CASSLGQRSYEQYF
. | TRBJ1-6 | TRBD1 | TRBV4-1 | TGCGCCAGCAGCCAAGCCGGGACAGCCTCAAGGATAAATTCACCCCTCCACTTT | CASSQAGTASRINSPLHF
once | TRBJ1-4 | . | TRBV5-5 | TGTGCCAGCACCATACCAGGTGCAACTAATGAAAAACTGTTTTTT | CASTIPGATNEKLFF
. | TRBJ1-2 | TRBD1 | TRBV5-4 | TGTGCCAGCAGCTTTGGTGCTTCGACAGGGGGTGGCTACACCTTC | CASSFGASTGGGYTF
once | TRBJ2-1 | TRBD2 | TRBV27 | TGTGCCAGCAGCCCTTGGGGGGGAACCGGCAATGAGCAGTTCTTC | CASSPWGGTGNEQFF
. | TRBJ1-4 | . | TRBV5-6 | TGTGCCAGCAGCTTGAGGTCGACAAGAAATGAAAAACTGTTTTTT | CASSLRSTRNEKLFF
once | TRBJ2-7 | . | TRBV24-1 | TGTGCCACCAGTGGATCACAGGAGTCCTACGAGCAGTACTTC | CATSGSQESYEQYF
. | TRBJ1-4 | . | TRBV27 | TGTGCCAGCAGCAAATATCAGGGGTCCCGAAATGAAAAACTGTTTTTT | CASSKYQGSRNEKLFF
. | TRBJ1-4 | . | TRBV6-5 | TGTGCCAGCGTACCCCCACGGGGGGGAATTGAAAAACTGTTTTTT | CASVPPRGGIEKLFF
. | TRBJ1-5 | . | TRBV6-1 | TGTGCCAGCAGTGAAGGAGTTTTGTATAGCAATCAGCCCCAGCATTTT | CASSEGVLYSNQPQHF
. | TRBJ1-3 | . | TRBV28 | TGTGCCAGCAGTTTATGGTCAGGGAGAAACACCATATATTTT | CASSLWSGRNTIYF
once | TRBJ2-7 | TRBD1 | TRBV2 | TGTGCCAGCAGTGAAGAGGACAGGGCCCACGAGCAGTACTTC | CASSEEDRAHEQYF
. | TRBJ1-2 | . | TRBV30 | TGTGCCTGGAGTTCAGGGCCGAGTGGCGGCTACACCTTC | CAWSSGPSGGYTF
. | TRBJ2-7 | TRBD1 | TRBV11-2 | TGTGCCAGCAGCCGGGTGGGACAGATTGGCGAGCAGTACTTC | CASSRVGQIGEQYF
. | TRBJ1-1 | TRBD1 | TRBV10-2 | TGCGCCAGCAGTTACAGGGGGCGCGACACTGAAGCTTTCTTT | CASSYRGRDTEAFF
. | TRBJ1-2 | . | TRBV19 | TGTGCCAGTAGATTTCGGGACTTTTGGGGCTACACCTTC | CASRFRDFWGYTF
few | TRBJ1-1 | TRBD1 | TRBV19 | TGTGCCAGTAGTACGAAAAAGACAGGGAGAAGGGACACTGAAGCTTTCTTT | CASSTKKTGRRDTEAFF
. | TRBJ2-3 | TRBD2 | TRBV7-9 | TGTGCCAGCAGCTTCCCTAGCGGGAGCACAGATACGCAGTATTTT | CASSFPSGSTDTQYF